Below, 29 T cell receptor beta chains from the same sample are listed, as sequenced in a study of T cell changes during pregnancy in multiple sclerosis. The method was immunoSEQ multiplex PCR; TCRdb's version includes in-frame clones alone and lacks a portion of them. The repertoire holds under 70,000 clones, with about nine tenths as singletons. Here the sequenced sample was CD4+ T cells from peripheral blood mononuclear cells, taken after pregnancy. These receptors all come from a female donor with multiple sclerosis, enrolled in a pregnancy study.

This chain joins TRBV7-8 and TRBJ1-1; D remains ambiguous. Germline CDR1 SGHVS, CDR2 FQNEAQ. This CDR3 region has 14 residues. The germline V and J ends were trimmed by 1 base and 2 bases, with 8 bases remaining between them. CDR3 residues: CASSLVSGNTEAFF. The CDR3 nucleotides read TGTGCCAGCAGCTTAGTATCGGGAAACACTGAAGCTTTCTTT. Using reference TRBV7-8 and TRBJ1-1 for the parts outside the CDR3, the full variable domain is GAGVSQSPRYKVAKRGQDVALRCDPISGHVSLFWYQQALGQGPEFLTYFQNEAQLDKSGLPSDRFFAERPEGSVSTLKIQRTQQEDSAVYLCASSLVSGNTEAFFGQGTRLTVV.

In DNA form, the CDR3 reads TGTGCCAGCAGCGTCAGGGGTGACAGCAATCAGCCCCAGCATTTT. This sequence encodes CASSVRGDSNQPQHF. The gene calls are TRBV9 and TRBJ1-5; perhaps TRBD1 as D (6 bases). The ends were cut back, 2 bases at V and 1 base at J, with 10 bases in the middle. Per the germline V gene, CDR1 is SGDLS and CDR2 is YYNGEE. This CDR3 region has 15 residues.

As DNA, the CDR3 is TGTGCCAGTAGTATTTCGACAGGGAAAAGCAATAGAGATGAAAAACTGTTTTTT. Translating gives CASSISTGKSNRDEKLFF. The chain employs TRBV19 and TRBJ1-4; 7 bases align to TRBD1. Germline V gene data show CDR1 as LNHDA and CDR2 as SQIVND (reference sequence). The CDR3 consists of 18 residues. J gave up 6 bases and V 3 bases, and 16 bases lay outside the gene matches.

This chain joins TRBV7-2 and TRBJ2-3, with 11 bases fitting TRBD2. In germline, CDR1 is SGHTA, CDR2 FQGNSA. V shed 5 bases, J shed 4 bases, and the junction held 8 bases outside the gene matches. The CDR3 sequence is 16 residues long. The CDR3, as DNA: TGTGCCAGCAGCCCTCCCCTAGCGGGGGGCCCAGATACGCAGTATTTT. Its protein is CASSPPLAGGPDTQYF.

The genes are TRBV5-1 and TRBJ2-3, with D tentatively TRBD2 (6 bases). Germline V gene data show CDR1 as SGHRS and CDR2 as YFSETQ. Between the trimmed V and J ends, which lost 4 bases and 5 bases, there was a span of 20 bases. This CDR3 has 16 residues. The CDR3 DNA reads TGCGCCAGCAGCCCCTACGCCGGGAGATTCAGAGATACGCAGTATTTT. Its translation is CASSPYAGRFRDTQYF. Using reference TRBV5-1 and TRBJ2-3 for the parts outside the CDR3, the full variable domain is KAGVTQTPRYLIKTRGQQVTLSCSPISGHRSVSWYQQTPGQGLQFLFEYFSETQRNKGNFPGRFSGRQFSNSRSEMNVSTLELGDSALYLCASSPYAGRFRDTQYFGPGTRLTVL.

For this clone: Its ends do not fully match the called genes, so a read error is possible. The chain is built from TRBV7-7 and TRBJ2-7, with D possibly matching TRBD1 (6 bases). Germline assignment: CDR1 SSHAT and CDR2 FNYEAQ (reference sequence). The CDR3 is 13 residues long. This CDR3 is CASSLDRRHEQYF. The CDR3 DNA reads TGTGCTAGCAGCTTAGACAGGCGACACGAGCAGTACTTC.

The chain employs TRBV7-9 and TRBJ1-4, with a weak D call TRBD1 (5 bases). The CDR3 consists of 15 residues. The V end lost 5 bases, the J end lost 7 bases, and 17 bases lay between the germline ends. CDR1 is SEHNR and CDR2 is FQNEAQ in the germline V gene (reference sequence). CDR3 DNA: TGTGCCAGCAGCCCTGGGGCCCTTTGGGGTGAAAAACTGTTTTTT. Amino acids: CASSPGALWGEKLFF.

The chain combines TRBV7-2 with TRBJ2-5; 9 bases map to TRBD2. This CDR3 has 17 amino acids. Germline V lookup: CDR1 SGHTA, CDR2 FQGNSA. Unmatched junction bases numbered 12, after V lost 1 base and J lost 6 bases. The CDR3 spells CASSLERFAAGGQTQYF. For the CDR3, the DNA is TGTGCCAGCAGCTTAGAAAGGTTCGCAGCGGGGGGCCAGACCCAGTACTTC.

The rearrangement links TRBV29-1 to TRBJ2-7; perhaps TRBD1 as D (5 bases). The germline V gene encodes CDR1 SQVTM and CDR2 ANQGSEA. The CDR3 is made up of 12 amino acids. Trimming stripped 0 bases from V and 6 bases from J, with 9 bases between. The CDR3 sequence: CSVEDGRGEQYF. CDR3 in DNA: TGCAGCGTTGAAGATGGTAGGGGCGAGCAGTACTTC.

V gene TRBV5-6 combines with J gene TRBJ1-4; D remains unclear. Germline CDR1 reads SGHDT; CDR2 reads YYEEEE. CDR3 length: 15 amino acids. V lost 4 bases, J lost 8 bases, and 18 bases lay in between. The chain's CDR3 is CASSRVRGVGEKLFF. The DNA for the CDR3 is TGTGCCAGCAGCCGAGTCCGGGGAGTAGGGGAAAAACTGTTTTTT. Full variable domain (rest looked up from reference TRBV5-6 and TRBJ1-4): DAGVTQSPTHLIKTRGQQVTLRCSPKSGHDTVSWYQQALGQGPQFIFQYYEEEERQRGNFPDRFSGHQFPNYSSELNVNALLLGDSALYLCASSRVRGVGEKLFFGSGTQLSVL.

This chain connects TRBV2 to TRBJ2-2; TRBD2 might be the D (5 bases). Trimming took 2 bases from V and 5 from J, leaving 6 bases between them. CDR3 size: 13 residues. Germline lookup yields CDR1 SNHLY and CDR2 FYNNEI. CDR3 region: CASSEWRTGELFF. The CDR3 bases are TGTGCCAGCAGTGAATGGAGGACCGGGGAGCTGTTTTTT.

This rearrangement joins TRBV4-2 to TRBJ2-7, with D tentatively TRBD2 (7 bases). V was clipped by 0 bases and J by 5 bases, with 23 bases between them. Germline-derived CDR1 and CDR2 are LGHNA and YNFKEQ. This CDR3 is built from 18 residues. In DNA, the CDR3 is TGTGCCAGCAGCCAAGAGGGGGTGTTGGGGGGGGGCCAAAACGAGCAGTACTTC. Protein sequence: CASSQEGVLGGGQNEQYF.

This chain connects TRBV6-6 to TRBJ2-3; D may be TRBD1 (6 bases). V lost 11 bases and J 0 bases, leaving 9 bases between the germline ends. From germline, CDR1 is MNHNY and CDR2 SVGAGI (reference sequence). This CDR3 is 12 amino acids long. The CDR3 is CAGGSSTDTQYF. The CDR3, as DNA: TGTGCCGGGGGCTCTAGCACAGATACGCAGTATTTT.

The CDR3 loop reads CASSLVRFTGELFF. The CDR3 DNA is TGTGCCAGCAGCTTAGTGAGGTTCACCGGGGAGCTGTTTTTT. This rearrangement joins TRBV11-1 to TRBJ2-2, with unresolved D. The CDR3 has 14 residues. CDR1 is SGHAT, CDR2 FQDESV, per germline (reference sequence). V lost 1 base to trimming and J lost 4 bases, with 7 bases between them.

The CDR3 DNA reads TGTGCCAGCAGCCCAGAGGGACTAGCGGCCGCCACCGGGGAGCTGTTTTTT. Translation gives CASSPEGLAAATGELFF. The chain links TRBV7-3 to TRBJ2-2; TRBD2 agrees at 11 bases. Germline V gene data show CDR1 as SGHTA and CDR2 as FQGTGA. The J segment lost 4 bases and the V segment lost 5 bases, leaving 9 bases of the junction unmatched. This CDR3 region has 17 residues.

The genes are TRBV27 and TRBJ1-2, with D maybe TRBD1 (5 bases). The germline gives CDR1 MNHEY, CDR2 SMNVEV (reference sequence). The CDR3 covers 13 residues. V shed 2 bases and J shed 3 bases, with 7 bases lying between them. The CDR3 loop is CASSLRGDYGYTF. As DNA, the CDR3 is TGTGCCAGCAGTTTACGGGGGGACTATGGCTACACCTTC.

This chain links TRBV2 with TRBJ1-2, with D hard to call. V was cut by 2 bases and J by 1 base, with 8 bases left in between. Germline V gene data show CDR1 as SNHLY and CDR2 as FYNNEI. The CDR3 has 14 amino acids. Written as DNA, the CDR3 is TGTGCCAGCAGTGAATTCCGAGGTAACTATGGCTACACCTTC. The encoded protein is CASSEFRGNYGYTF.

The chain joins TRBV2 to TRBJ2-7; no clear D. Trimming left V 0 bases short and J 4 bases short, with 13 bases between. CDR1 and CDR2 (germline): SNHLY, FYNNEI. The CDR3 runs 15 residues. DNA for the CDR3: TGTGCCAGCAGTGAAGCGGCGGTGTTCTCGTACGAGCAGTACTTC. Amino acids: CASSEAAVFSYEQYF.

The sample holds a few counts of this clone. The gene calls are TRBV7-2 and TRBJ1-3; TRBD1 is a possible D gene (6 bases). The CDR3 has 14 amino acids. CDR1 SGHTA and CDR2 FQGNSA come from the germline V gene. Trimming cost V 1 base and J 10 bases, with 14 bases left between them. CDR3 residues: CASSLGSQQGTIYF. For the CDR3, the DNA is TGTGCCAGCAGCTTAGGGTCACAACAGGGTACCATATATTTT.

The V and J genes are TRBV29-1 and TRBJ2-5, with 11 bases aligning to TRBD1. CDR1 and CDR2 from the germline V gene are SQVTM and ANQGSEA. This CDR3 is 13 amino acids long. Trimming took 4 bases from V and 9 from J; bases not matched to a gene: 7. The CDR3 bases are TGCAGCGTTGCTCTAGGGGGACAGGGGGCCCAGTACTTC. Its protein product is CSVALGGQGAQYF.

The V and J genes are TRBV11-2 and TRBJ1-4; 8 bases match TRBD1. The V segment lost 4 bases and the J segment 10 bases; nucleotides outside the gene matches: 8. Germline V CDR1 and CDR2: SGHAT, FQNNGV. This CDR3 spans 14 amino acids. The chain's CDR3 is CASSSTGVVSKLFF. Written as DNA, the CDR3 is TGTGCCAGCAGCTCGACAGGGGTTGTGTCAAAACTGTTTTTT.

The chain couples TRBV7-9 to TRBJ2-7; 7 bases are shared with TRBD1. The CDR3 is 15 amino acids. The germline V gene has CDR1 SEHNR and CDR2 FQNEAQ (reference sequence). V was pared by 5 bases and J by 0 bases, with 7 bases of the junction left unmatched. The CDR3: CASSLRQGSSYEQYF. In DNA, the CDR3 is TGTGCCAGCAGCCTGAGACAGGGATCCTCCTACGAGCAGTACTTC.

This clone has a handful of counts. The chain couples TRBV19 to TRBJ2-7; D unclear. CDR1 LNHDA and CDR2 SQIVND come from the germline V gene (reference sequence). The CDR3 contains 13 residues. Trimming stripped 1 base from V and 4 bases from J, with 8 bases between. CDR3 DNA: TGTGCCAGTAGTATAGCCAGGTCTTACGAGCAGTACTTC. As protein: CASSIARSYEQYF.

The genes are TRBV7-8 and TRBJ2-4, with 8 bases lining up with TRBD1. Germline V gives CDR1 SGHVS, CDR2 FQNEAQ. Trimming took 2 bases from V and 4 from J; bases not matched to a gene: 7. The CDR3 totals 16 residues. The CDR3 nucleotides are TGTGCCAGCAGCTTAAACAGTAGGACAGGGAAAAACATTCAGTACTTC. It yields the protein CASSLNSRTGKNIQYF.

The rearrangement links TRBV6-6 to TRBJ1-3; possible D gene TRBD1, 5 bases. Germline loops: CDR1 MNHNY, CDR2 SVGAGI (reference sequence). The CDR3 length is 13 residues. Trimming removed 5 bases at V and 4 bases at J, with 9 bases between. This CDR3 reads CASSPAGGNTIYF. The DNA of the CDR3 is TGTGCCAGCAGTCCCGCAGGGGGAAACACCATATATTTT.

The V call is TRBV5-1, the J call TRBJ2-1, with 11 bases aligning to TRBD2. The CDR3 runs to 14 residues. V lost 2 bases, J lost 10 bases, and 5 bases stayed unmatched. The germline gives CDR1 SGHRS, CDR2 YFSETQ. Written as DNA, the CDR3 is TGCGCCAGCAGCTTCGGGACTAGCGGCCAAGAGCAGTTCTTC. Translating gives CASSFGTSGQEQFF.

The V and J genes are TRBV6-5 and TRBJ2-7; D might be TRBD2 (5 bases). Per the germline V gene, CDR1 is MNHEY and CDR2 is SVGAGI. Between the trimmed V and J ends, which lost 0 bases and 0 bases, there was a span of 6 bases. The CDR3 has 14 residues. The CDR3 nucleotides read TGTGCCAGCAGTTACTCTGGGAGCTCCTACGAGCAGTACTTC. It translates to CASSYSGSSYEQYF.

This chain joins TRBV30 and TRBJ2-7; D not certain. Trimming removed 1 base at V and 2 bases at J, with 12 bases between. The germline V gene encodes CDR1 GTSNPN and CDR2 SVGIG (reference sequence). The CDR3 spans 14 residues. The CDR3, as DNA: TGTGCCTGGAGTGGAGGTCCGTCCCCCTACGAGCAGTACTTC. Its translation: CAWSGGPSPYEQYF.

V gene TRBV7-3 combines with J gene TRBJ1-1, with D perhaps matching TRBD1 (6 bases). Trimming left V 3 bases short and J 3 bases short, with 8 bases between. This CDR3 contains 13 residues. Looked up from germline, CDR1 is SGHTA and CDR2 is FQGTGA. Here the CDR3 reads CASSFYRDTEAFF. As DNA, the CDR3 is TGTGCCAGCAGCTTTTACAGGGACACTGAAGCTTTCTTT.